These 25 T cell receptor beta chains originate from one sample sequenced in a study of T cell repertoires in cytomegalovirus infection. TCRdb called the reads again in MiXCR, with one record for every CDR3 protein. The data show some 99,000 distinct CDR3 sequences, around 31% seen once. These receptors are not linked to any known antigen. Here the sequenced sample was CD8+ T cells from cultured PBMCs, taken from culture after CMV antigen stimulation. The source of these receptors is a human donor in good health (CMV status not recorded). Some clones in this sample may be carry-over from other donors' samples.

This clonotype was picked up a small number of times. The junction differs from germline at one of its ends, possibly a read error. V gene TRBV4-1 combines with J gene TRBJ2-7, with D unclear. Germline V CDR1 and CDR2: MGHRA, YSYEKL. The CDR3 runs 14 residues. The CDR3: CASSQGTVSYEQYF. The CDR3 DNA reads as TGCGCCAGCAGCCAAGGAACAGTATCCTATGAGCAGTACTTC.

This sequence joins TRBV7-9 and TRBJ1-5, with D hard to call. This CDR3 has 12 residues. Germline V gene sequence: CDR1 SEHNR, CDR2 FQNEAQ (reference sequence). V was clipped by 2 bases and J by 9 bases, with 8 bases between them. CDR3 in amino acids: CASSLIGLPQHF. The CDR3 coding sequence is TGTGCCAGCAGCTTAATTGGGCTGCCCCAGCATTTT.

There are a few counts of this clonotype. The chain combines TRBV28 with TRBJ2-3; D is uncertain. The CDR3 runs to 15 residues. V dropped 8 bases and J dropped 0 bases, with 15 bases sitting between them. In germline, CDR1 is MDHEN, CDR2 SYDVKM. The CDR3 DNA is TGTGCCAGCTGCACCGCGCGGAGTAGCACAGATACGCAGTATTTT. It codes for CASCTARSSTDTQYF.

The genes are TRBV11-2 and TRBJ2-3; D uncertain. Trimming pared 5 bases from V and 1 base from J, leaving 16 bases between. Germline values: CDR1 SGHAT, CDR2 FQNNGV. The CDR3 extends over 16 amino acids. The CDR3 loop reads CASSPVPSPGTDTQYF. The CDR3 DNA follows: TGTGCCAGCAGCCCCGTACCCTCCCCTGGCACAGATACGCAGTATTTT.

This clonotype came up many times. The rearrangement uses TRBV4-1 and TRBJ2-7; no firm D call. The CDR3 loop spans 15 amino acids. The V gene lost 6 bases and the J gene lost 2 bases, with 17 bases spanning the gap. The germline gives CDR1 MGHRA, CDR2 YSYEKL. DNA for the CDR3: TGCGCCAGCAGTCTGATTCCCACTACTACCTACGAGCAGTACTTC. Protein product: CASSLIPTTTYEQYF.

This clonotype was seen more than once but under ten times. The chain has TRBV5-4 and TRBJ2-7; D gene ambiguous. The germline V and J ends were trimmed by 2 bases and 3 bases, with 9 bases remaining between them. The CDR3 has 13 amino acids. Germline V lookup: CDR1 SGHNT, CDR2 YYREEE (reference sequence). In DNA form, the CDR3 reads TGTGCCAGCAGCTTTGGGCAGGTCTACGAGCAGTACTTC. It is translated as CASSFGQVYEQYF.

This clonotype showed up just a few times. The V gene is TRBV28, the J gene TRBJ2-7, with 9 nucleotides matching TRBD1. CDR3 size: 15 residues. CDR1 and CDR2 (germline): MDHEN, SYDVKM. The ends lost 4 bases at V and 7 bases at J; junction bases unmatched: 11. CDR3 nucleotide sequence: TGTGCCAGCAGTTCAATTGGACAGGGGACGAGGGAGCAGTACTTC. Translated: CASSSIGQGTREQYF.

This clonotype was seen only a few times. The chain has TRBV28 and TRBJ1-1; 8 bases agree with TRBD1. J lost 11 bases, V lost 5 bases, and 22 bases had no gene match. CDR1 is MDHEN and CDR2 is SYDVKM in the germline V gene. The CDR3 length is 17 residues. CDR3 in amino acids: CASSPMPPYRTGPSAFF. CDR3 sequence (DNA): TGTGCCAGCAGTCCCATGCCCCCTTACAGGACAGGGCCGAGTGCTTTCTTT.

This clonotype appeared many times. The DNA of the CDR3 is TGTGCCAGTAGTATCGCCCACAGTAACTACAATGAGCAGTTCTTC. It specifies CASSIAHSNYNEQFF. The V and J genes are TRBV19 and TRBJ2-1, with D unresolved. There are 15 residues in the CDR3. In germline, CDR1 is LNHDA, CDR2 SQIVND (reference sequence). V lost 3 bases and J 3 bases, leaving 12 bases between the germline ends.

This chain uses TRBV3-1 with TRBJ2-7, with D unclear. CDR3 length: 15 residues. Germline values: CDR1 LGHDT, CDR2 YNNKEL (reference sequence). Trimming cost V 1 base and J 1 base, with 11 bases left between them. This CDR3 is CASSQGVWGSYEQYF. CDR3 in DNA: TGTGCCAGCAGCCAAGGTGTCTGGGGATCCTACGAGCAGTACTTC.

This clonotype was observed a handful of times. The rearrangement uses TRBV7-6 and TRBJ2-1; weak D call: TRBD1 (5 bases). The V and J ends lost 8 bases and 3 bases respectively, with 11 bases between them. Per germline, CDR1 SGHVS and CDR2 FNYEAQ. The CDR3 is 13 residues long. CDR3 protein: CASSLGHYNEQFF. The CDR3 DNA reads TGTGCCAGCTCCCTGGGGCACTACAATGAGCAGTTCTTC.

This clonotype was found a few times. The V and J genes are TRBV30 and TRBJ2-3; D uncertain. Germline assignment: CDR1 GTSNPN and CDR2 SVGIG (reference sequence). CDR3 length: 14 amino acids. The ends were cut back, 3 bases at V and 0 bases at J, with 10 bases in the middle. The CDR3 sequence is CAWSELGSTDTQYF. CDR3 nucleotide sequence: TGTGCCTGGAGCGAACTGGGGAGCACAGATACGCAGTATTTT. The entire variable domain, with the rest obtained from reference TRBV30 and TRBJ2-3, is as follows: SQTIHQWPATLVQPVGSPLSLECTVEGTSNPNLYWYRQAAGRGLQLLFYSVGIGQISSEVPQNLSASRPQDRQFILSSKKLLLSDSGFYLCAWSELGSTDTQYFGPGTRLTVL.

The table lists this clonotype with many counts. The CDR3 nucleotides read TGTGCCAGCAGTGGGACTAGTTCATACAATGAGCAGTTCTTC. Residues: CASSGTSSYNEQFF. This sequence joins TRBV7-8 and TRBJ2-1; 8 nucleotides align to TRBD2. The CDR3 is 14 residues long. Germline CDR1 reads SGHVS; CDR2 reads FQNEAQ. V trimming: 6 bases; J trimming: 4 bases; junction bases outside the gene matches: 5.

This clonotype has only a few counts. The chain joins TRBV20-1 to TRBJ1-2; 7 bases agree with TRBD1. The germline CDR1 and CDR2 sequences are DFQATT and SNEGSKA (reference sequence). Trimming cost V 7 bases and J 6 bases; bases outside gene matches: 11. The CDR3 extends over 13 amino acids. CDR3 residues: CSVPDRRLDGYTF. As DNA, the CDR3 is TGCAGTGTCCCGGACAGGCGTTTAGATGGCTACACCTTC.

This clonotype was counted at least ten times. The chain joins TRBV7-2 to TRBJ1-2; D is possibly TRBD1 (6 bases). The length of the CDR3 is 13 residues. Germline lookup yields CDR1 SGHTA and CDR2 FQGNSA. The V end was cut by 1 base, the J end by 6 bases, with 9 bases between. The CDR3 DNA is TGTGCCAGCAGCTTAGGAGGGGGGGATGGCTACACCTTC. Protein sequence: CASSLGGGDGYTF.

This clonotype was recorded a few times. This chain links TRBV7-6 with TRBJ2-7, with 10 bases that match TRBD1. The junction had 4 bases not matched to a gene; V was cut back by 7 bases and J by 1 base. Per the germline V gene, CDR1 is SGHVS and CDR2 is FNYEAQ. The CDR3 length is 14 residues. DNA for the CDR3: TGTGCCAGCATCGGGGACAGGGGATCCTACGAGCAGTACTTC. This gives the protein CASIGDRGSYEQYF.

This clonotype was recorded at least ten times. This chain joins TRBV20-1 and TRBJ1-4, with D possibly TRBD1 on 5 matching bases. The CDR3 is 13 residues long. Germline values: CDR1 DFQATT, CDR2 SNEGSKA (reference sequence). V gave up 2 bases and J gave up 8 bases, with 12 bases separating them. This CDR3 reads CSARIPRGEKLFF. For the CDR3, the DNA is TGCAGTGCTAGAATTCCCCGGGGGGAAAAACTGTTTTTT.

This chain connects TRBV12-3 or TRBV12-4 to TRBJ1-1, with D possibly matching TRBD1 (5 bases). This CDR3 spans 15 amino acids. Trimming took off 7 bases at V and 6 bases at J, with 21 bases between the two ends. The CDR3 reads CASNRAFRGYAEAFF. The CDR3 DNA reads as TGTGCCAGCAACCGAGCATTCCGGGGGTACGCTGAAGCTTTCTTT.

There are a few counts of this clonotype. The chain uses TRBV4-1 and TRBJ2-2, with unresolved D. V shed 3 bases and J shed 4 bases, with 12 bases lying between them. Per the germline V gene, CDR1 is MGHRA and CDR2 is YSYEKL. The CDR3 consists of 15 residues. CDR3: CASSHSPAVTGELFF. The CDR3 nucleotides read TGCGCCAGCAGCCACAGCCCCGCTGTCACCGGGGAGCTGTTTTTT.

The V and J genes are TRBV6-1 and TRBJ1-2; D might be TRBD1 (5 bases). The germline V gene encodes CDR1 MNHNS and CDR2 SASEGT. This CDR3 spans 13 amino acids. V lost 6 bases, J lost 4 bases, and 12 bases lay in between. The CDR3: CASSPGASYGYTF. DNA of the CDR3: TGTGCCAGCAGCCCCGGGGCCTCCTATGGCTACACCTTC.

The J gene is TRBJ1-1, the V gene TRBV5-4; D ambiguous. The germline V gene encodes CDR1 SGHNT and CDR2 YYREEE (reference sequence). CDR3 length: 13 amino acids. With 4 bases removed from V and 3 bases from J, the gap between germline ends came to 10 bases. This CDR3 is CASSGGSYTEAFF. As DNA, the CDR3 is TGTGCCAGCAGCGGAGGGAGTTACACTGAAGCTTTCTTT.

The V gene is TRBV7-6, the J gene TRBJ2-5; tentatively, D is TRBD1 or TRBD2 (5 bases each). Germline CDR1 SGHVS, CDR2 FNYEAQ. The V end was cut by 5 bases, the J end by 5 bases, with 18 bases between. This CDR3 has 15 amino acids. The CDR3 here is CASSPVGSRDETQYF. The CDR3 DNA is TGTGCCAGCAGCCCCGTAGGTAGTCGGGACGAGACCCAGTACTTC.

The V and J genes are TRBV20-1 and TRBJ1-2; perhaps TRBD1 as D (6 bases). From germline, CDR1 is DFQATT and CDR2 SNEGSKA (reference sequence). Between the trimmed V and J ends, which lost 0 bases and 0 bases, there was a span of 8 bases. This CDR3 region has 14 residues. The DNA of the CDR3 is TGCAGTGCTAGAGACAGGGGAGCTAACTATGGCTACACCTTC. It is translated as CSARDRGANYGYTF.

This clonotype occurred a few times. This rearrangement joins TRBV6-5 to TRBJ2-2, with unresolved D. V shed 7 bases and J shed 0 bases, with 15 bases lying between them. The germline gives CDR1 MNHEY, CDR2 SVGAGI. This CDR3 comprises 16 residues. The CDR3 coding sequence is TGTGCCAGCACCCTAGGGTGGACGGCGAACACCGGGGAGCTGTTTTTT. Protein product: CASTLGWTANTGELFF.

V is TRBV5-1 and J is TRBJ1-2; no clear D. Trimming cost V 0 bases and J 0 bases, with 6 bases left between them. This CDR3 comprises 14 residues. CDR1 is SGHRS, CDR2 YFSETQ, per germline. The DNA of the CDR3 is TGCGCCAGCAGCTTGGACAGCTCTAACTATGGCTACACCTTC. Residues: CASSLDSSNYGYTF.